The present TCR beta chain was sequenced within a study of T cells in localized non-small cell lung cancer. In its sample, this clone was seen once. V lost 2 bases and J lost 7, with 19 bases in between. Germline CDR1 SGHRS, CDR2 YFSETQ. The CDR3 consists of 16 residues. TCRdb keeps only in-frame clones here, not all; method: immunoSEQ multiplex PCR. The sample lists 40,000 to 65,000 clones, about 87% occurring once. The clonotype comes from a female donor with stage II lung adenocarcinoma. The specimen was PBMCs, collected before any cancer treatment. The chain couples TRBV5-1 to TRBJ1-5; possibly TRBD1 for D (6 bases). DNA for the CDR3: TGCGCCAGCAGCTTTGGCCCACAGGGAGGTGAGCAGCCCCAGCATTTT. This sequence encodes CASSFGPQGGEQPQHF.